A single TCR beta chain is shown here with its context. The sample belongs to a study of blood T cell repertoires in COVID-19. Study-level information: Donors in the United States, Italy and Spain gave samples during acute or convalescent COVID-19. PBMCs, B-cell-depleted T cells, or T cells were the source of the cDNA or gDNA that made up the material.

Authors' methods: Researchers report that nucleated cell counts were estimated from reference gene primer amplification. The repertoire was sequenced with immunoSEQ multiplex PCR; TCRdb's copy has only in-frame clones and lacks some. The D gene and trimming were derived from the DNA, and the V and J assignments and clone size from that table. The data contain 30,000 to 40,000 clones, approximately 80% of them singletons. The CDR3 has 12 amino acids. V was clipped by 4 bases and J by 5 bases, with 5 bases between them. The V gene's germline CDR1 is LNHDA and CDR2 SQIVND (reference sequence). This clonotype originated in a man at least 80 years old with acute or convalescent COVID-19. The chain recombines TRBV19 with TRBJ2-2, with unresolved D. The sequencing input was peripheral blood. CDR3 loop: CASSTQTGELFF. CDR3 nucleotides: TGTGCCAGTAGTACGCAGACCGGGGAGCTGTTTTTT.